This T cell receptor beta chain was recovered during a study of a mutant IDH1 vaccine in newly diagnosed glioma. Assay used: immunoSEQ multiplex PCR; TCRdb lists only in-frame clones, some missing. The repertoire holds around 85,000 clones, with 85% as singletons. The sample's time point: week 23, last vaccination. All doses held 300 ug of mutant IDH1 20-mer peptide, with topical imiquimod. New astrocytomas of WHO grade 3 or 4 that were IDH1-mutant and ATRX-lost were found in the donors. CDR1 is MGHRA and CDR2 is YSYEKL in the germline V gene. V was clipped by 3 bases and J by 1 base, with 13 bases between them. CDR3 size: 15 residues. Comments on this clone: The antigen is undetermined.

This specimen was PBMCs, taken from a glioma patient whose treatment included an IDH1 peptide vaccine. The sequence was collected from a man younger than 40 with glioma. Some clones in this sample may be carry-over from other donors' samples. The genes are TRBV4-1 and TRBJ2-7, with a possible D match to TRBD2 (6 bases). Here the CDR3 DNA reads TGCGCCAGCAGCCAGGGGCTAGGGAGGTCCTACGAGCAGTACTTC. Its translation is CASSQGLGRSYEQYF.